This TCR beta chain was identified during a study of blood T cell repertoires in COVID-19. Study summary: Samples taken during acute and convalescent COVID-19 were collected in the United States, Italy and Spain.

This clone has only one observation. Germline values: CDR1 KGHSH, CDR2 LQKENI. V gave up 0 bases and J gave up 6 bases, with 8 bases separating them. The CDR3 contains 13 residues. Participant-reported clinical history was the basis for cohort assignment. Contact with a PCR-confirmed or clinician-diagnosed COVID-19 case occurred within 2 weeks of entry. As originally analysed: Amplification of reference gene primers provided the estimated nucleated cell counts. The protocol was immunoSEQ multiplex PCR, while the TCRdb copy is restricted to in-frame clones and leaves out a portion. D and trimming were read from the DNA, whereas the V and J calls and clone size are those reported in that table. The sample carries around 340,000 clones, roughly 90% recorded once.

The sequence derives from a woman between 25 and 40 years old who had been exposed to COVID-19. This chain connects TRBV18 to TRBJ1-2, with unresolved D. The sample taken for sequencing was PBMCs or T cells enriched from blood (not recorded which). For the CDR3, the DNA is TGTGCCAGCTCACCACCCGTGAGGGATGGCTACACCTTC. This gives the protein CASSPPVRDGYTF.